This T cell receptor beta chain was identified in a study of shared clonotypes between healthy human individuals. The CDR3 loop spans 12 amino acids. Germline V gene lookup returns CDR1 MNHNY and CDR2 SVGAGI (reference sequence). The J segment lost 5 bases and the V segment lost 8 bases, leaving 4 bases of the junction unmatched. Produced via immunoSEQ multiplex PCR; TCRdb's table is partial and in-frame only. The data show 2,500,000 or so clones, with roughly nine tenths seen just once and over 0.12% held by the top ten. The source of this sequence is a man between 18 and 29 years old in good health. This sequence joins TRBV6-6 and TRBJ2-5; the match to TRBD2 covers 8 bases. The sequencing input was naive CD4+ T cells sorted from blood. Subset indicated: CD45RA+ positively selected. The CDR3 bases are TGTGCCAGCGGCGGGGGGCCGGAGACCCAGTACTTC. Translated: CASGGGPETQYF.